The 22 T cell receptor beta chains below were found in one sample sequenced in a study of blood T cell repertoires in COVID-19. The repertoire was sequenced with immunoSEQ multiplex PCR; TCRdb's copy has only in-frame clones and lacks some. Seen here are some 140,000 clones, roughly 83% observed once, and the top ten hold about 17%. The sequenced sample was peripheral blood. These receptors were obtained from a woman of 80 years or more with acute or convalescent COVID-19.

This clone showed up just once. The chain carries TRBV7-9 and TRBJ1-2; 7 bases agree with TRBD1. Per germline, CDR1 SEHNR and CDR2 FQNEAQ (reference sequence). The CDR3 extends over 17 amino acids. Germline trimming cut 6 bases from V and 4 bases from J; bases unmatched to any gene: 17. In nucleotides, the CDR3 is TGTGCCAGCAGGCCATTAGCGGAGGGGGCGAAGTTCTATGGCTACACCTTC. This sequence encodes CASRPLAEGAKFYGYTF. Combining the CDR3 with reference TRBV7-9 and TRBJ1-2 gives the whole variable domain DTGVSQNPRHKITKRGQNVTFRCDPISEHNRLYWYRQTLGQGPEFLTYFQNEAQLEKSRLLSDRFSAERPKGSFSTLEIQRTEQGDSAMYLCASRPLAEGAKFYGYTFGSGTRLTVV.

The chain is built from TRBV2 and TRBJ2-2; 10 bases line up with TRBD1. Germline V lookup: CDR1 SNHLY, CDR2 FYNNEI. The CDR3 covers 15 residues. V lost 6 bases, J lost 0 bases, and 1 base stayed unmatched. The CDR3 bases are TGTGCCAGCAGGACAGGGGGCCCGAACACCGGGGAGCTGTTTTTT. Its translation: CASRTGGPNTGELFF.

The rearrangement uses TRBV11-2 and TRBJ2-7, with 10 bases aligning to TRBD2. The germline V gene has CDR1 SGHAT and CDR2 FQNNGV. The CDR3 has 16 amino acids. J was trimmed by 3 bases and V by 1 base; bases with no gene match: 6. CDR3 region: CASSLAGLAPGYEQYF. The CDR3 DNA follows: TGTGCCAGCAGCTTAGCGGGACTAGCGCCCGGCTACGAGCAGTACTTC.

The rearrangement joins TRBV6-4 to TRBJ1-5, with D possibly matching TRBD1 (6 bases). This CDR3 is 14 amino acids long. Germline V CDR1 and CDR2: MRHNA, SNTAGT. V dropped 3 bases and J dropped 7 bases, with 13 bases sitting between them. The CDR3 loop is CASSEWAGAQPQHF. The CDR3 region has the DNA TGTGCCAGCAGTGAATGGGCAGGGGCACAGCCCCAGCATTTT.

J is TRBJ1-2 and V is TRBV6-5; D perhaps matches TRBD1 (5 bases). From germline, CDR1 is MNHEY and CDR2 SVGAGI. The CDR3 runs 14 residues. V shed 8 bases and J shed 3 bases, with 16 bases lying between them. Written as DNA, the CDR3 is TGTGCCAGCGCACGATCGGAGGGGTACTATGGCTACACCTTC. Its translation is CASARSEGYYGYTF.

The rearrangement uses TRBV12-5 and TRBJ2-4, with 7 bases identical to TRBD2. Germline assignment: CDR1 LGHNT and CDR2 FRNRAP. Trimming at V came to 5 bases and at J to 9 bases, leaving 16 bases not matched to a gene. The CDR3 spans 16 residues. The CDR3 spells CASGKGTGLGSGIQYF. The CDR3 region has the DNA TGTGCTAGTGGTAAGGGTACCGGACTAGGGAGTGGCATTCAGTACTTC.

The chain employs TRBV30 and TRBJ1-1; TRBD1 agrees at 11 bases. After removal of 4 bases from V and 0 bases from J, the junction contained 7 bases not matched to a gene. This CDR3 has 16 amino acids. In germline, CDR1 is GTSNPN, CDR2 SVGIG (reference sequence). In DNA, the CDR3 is TGTGCCTGGACGGCCGGGACAGGGGGAATGAACACTGAAGCTTTCTTT. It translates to CAWTAGTGGMNTEAFF.

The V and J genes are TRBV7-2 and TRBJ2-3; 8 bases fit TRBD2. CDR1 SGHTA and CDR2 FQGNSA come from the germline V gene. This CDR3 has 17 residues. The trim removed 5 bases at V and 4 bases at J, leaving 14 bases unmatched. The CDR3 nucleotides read TGTGCCAGCAGCCCCCAGGCCAGCGGGAGAGGGGCAGATACGCAGTATTTT. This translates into CASSPQASGRGADTQYF.

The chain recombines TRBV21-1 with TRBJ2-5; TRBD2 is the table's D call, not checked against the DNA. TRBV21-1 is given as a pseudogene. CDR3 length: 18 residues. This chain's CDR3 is CASSKTVDSGDDQETQYF. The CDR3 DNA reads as TGTGCCAGCAGCAAAACAGTCGATAGCGGGGACGACCAAGAGACCCAGTACTTC.

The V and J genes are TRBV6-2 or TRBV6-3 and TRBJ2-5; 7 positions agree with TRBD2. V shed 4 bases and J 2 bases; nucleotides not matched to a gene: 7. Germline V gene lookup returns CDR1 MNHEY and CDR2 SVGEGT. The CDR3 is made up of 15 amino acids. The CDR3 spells CASSSAGVRQETQYF. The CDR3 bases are TGTGCCAGCAGTTCTGCGGGAGTTCGGCAAGAGACCCAGTACTTC.

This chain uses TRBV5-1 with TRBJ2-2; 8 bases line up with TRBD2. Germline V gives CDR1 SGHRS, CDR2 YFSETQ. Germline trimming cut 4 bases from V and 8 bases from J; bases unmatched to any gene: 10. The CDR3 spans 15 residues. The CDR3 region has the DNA TGCGCCAGCAGCGTGGGACTAGGTCTGTTAGGGGAGCTGTTTTTT. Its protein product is CASSVGLGLLGELFF. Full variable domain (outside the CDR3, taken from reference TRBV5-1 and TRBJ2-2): KAGVTQTPRYLIKTRGQQVTLSCSPISGHRSVSWYQQTPGQGLQFLFEYFSETQRNKGNFPGRFSGRQFSNSRSEMNVSTLELGDSALYLCASSVGLGLLGELFFGEGSRLTVL.

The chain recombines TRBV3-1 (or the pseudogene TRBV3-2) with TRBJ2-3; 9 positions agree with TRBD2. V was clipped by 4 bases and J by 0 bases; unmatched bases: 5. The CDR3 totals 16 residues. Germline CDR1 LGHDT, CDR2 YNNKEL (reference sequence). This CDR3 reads CASSRGGLASTDTQYF. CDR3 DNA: TGTGCCAGCAGCCGCGGTGGACTAGCGAGCACAGATACGCAGTATTTT.

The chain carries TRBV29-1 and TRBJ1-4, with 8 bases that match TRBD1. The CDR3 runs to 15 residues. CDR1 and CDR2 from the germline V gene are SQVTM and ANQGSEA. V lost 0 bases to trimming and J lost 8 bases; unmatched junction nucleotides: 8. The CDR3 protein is CSVEDLSGGGEKLFF. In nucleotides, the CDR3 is TGCAGCGTTGAAGATCTCTCAGGGGGCGGCGAAAAACTGTTTTTT. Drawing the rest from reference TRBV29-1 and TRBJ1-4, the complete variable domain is SAVISQKPSRDICQRGTSLTIQCQVDSQVTMMFWYRQQPGQSLTLIATANQGSEATYESGFVIDKFPISRPNLTFSTLTVSNMSPEDSSIYLCSVEDLSGGGEKLFFGSGTQLSVL.

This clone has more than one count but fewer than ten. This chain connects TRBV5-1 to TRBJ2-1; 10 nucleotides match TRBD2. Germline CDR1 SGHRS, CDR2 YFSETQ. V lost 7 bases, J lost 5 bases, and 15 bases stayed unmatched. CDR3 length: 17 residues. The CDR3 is CASRGLFRTSGNNEQFF. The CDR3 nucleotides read TGCGCCAGCCGGGGTCTATTCAGAACTAGCGGGAACAATGAGCAGTTCTTC.

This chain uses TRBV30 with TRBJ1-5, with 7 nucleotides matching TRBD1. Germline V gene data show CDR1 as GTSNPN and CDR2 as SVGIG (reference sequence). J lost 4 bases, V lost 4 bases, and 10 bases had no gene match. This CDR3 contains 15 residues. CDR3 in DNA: TGTGCCTGGAATAGAGGGACAGCAGATAATCAGCCCCAGCATTTT. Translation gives CAWNRGTADNQPQHF. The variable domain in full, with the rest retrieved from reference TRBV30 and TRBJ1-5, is SQTIHQWPATLVQPVGSPLSLECTVEGTSNPNLYWYRQAAGRGLQLLFYSVGIGQISSEVPQNLSASRPQDRQFILSSKKLLLSDSGFYLCAWNRGTADNQPQHFGDGTRLSIL.

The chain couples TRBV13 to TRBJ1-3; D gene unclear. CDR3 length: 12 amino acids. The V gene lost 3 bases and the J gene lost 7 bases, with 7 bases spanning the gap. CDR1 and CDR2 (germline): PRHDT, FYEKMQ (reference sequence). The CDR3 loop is CASSLSMNTIYF. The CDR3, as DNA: TGTGCCAGCAGCTTGAGCATGAACACCATATATTTT. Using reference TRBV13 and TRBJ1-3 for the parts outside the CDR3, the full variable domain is AAGVIQSPRHLIKEKRETATLKCYPIPRHDTVYWYQQGPGQDPQFLISFYEKMQSDKGSIPDRFSAQQFSDYHSELNMSSLELGDSALYFCASSLSMNTIYFGEGSWLTVV.

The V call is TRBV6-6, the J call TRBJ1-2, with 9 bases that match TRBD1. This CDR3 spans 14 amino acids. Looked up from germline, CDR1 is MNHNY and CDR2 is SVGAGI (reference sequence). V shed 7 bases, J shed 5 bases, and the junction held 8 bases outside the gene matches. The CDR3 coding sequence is TGTGCCAGCACCCCGGGACAGGGAGGATATGGCTACACCTTC. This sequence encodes CASTPGQGGYGYTF.

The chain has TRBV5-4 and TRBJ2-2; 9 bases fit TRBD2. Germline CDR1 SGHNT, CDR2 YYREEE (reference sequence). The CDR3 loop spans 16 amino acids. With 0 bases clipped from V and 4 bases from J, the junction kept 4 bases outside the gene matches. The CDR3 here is CASSLALAGSTGELFF. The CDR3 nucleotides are TGTGCCAGCAGCTTGGCCCTAGCGGGATCCACCGGGGAGCTGTTTTTT.

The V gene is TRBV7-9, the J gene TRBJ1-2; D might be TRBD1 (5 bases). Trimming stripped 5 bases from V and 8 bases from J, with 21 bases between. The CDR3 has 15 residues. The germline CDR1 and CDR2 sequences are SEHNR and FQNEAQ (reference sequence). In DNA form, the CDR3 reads TGTGCCAGCAGCCCTAGCGGGGGTTTAGTCGGGGGCTACACCTTC. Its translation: CASSPSGGLVGGYTF.

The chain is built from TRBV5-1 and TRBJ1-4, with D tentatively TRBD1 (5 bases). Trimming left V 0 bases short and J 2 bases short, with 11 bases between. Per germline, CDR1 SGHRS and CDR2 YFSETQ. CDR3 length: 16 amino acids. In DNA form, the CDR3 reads TGCGCCAGCAGCTTGGAGGGACTCTACACTAATGAAAAACTGTTTTTT. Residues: CASSLEGLYTNEKLFF.

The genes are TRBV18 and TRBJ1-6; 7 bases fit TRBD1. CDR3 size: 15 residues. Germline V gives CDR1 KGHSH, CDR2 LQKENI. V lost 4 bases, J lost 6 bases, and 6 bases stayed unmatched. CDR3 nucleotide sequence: TGTGCCAGCTCACGAACAGGGGTTTTTAATTCACCCCTCCACTTT. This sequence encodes CASSRTGVFNSPLHF.

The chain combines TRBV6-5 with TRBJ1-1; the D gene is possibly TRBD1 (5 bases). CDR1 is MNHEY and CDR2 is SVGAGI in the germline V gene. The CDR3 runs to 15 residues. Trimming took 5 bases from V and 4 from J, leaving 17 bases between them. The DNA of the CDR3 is TGTGCCAGCAGTCCTGTGACCGGGGGAGGCACTGAAGCTTTCTTT. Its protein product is CASSPVTGGGTEAFF.